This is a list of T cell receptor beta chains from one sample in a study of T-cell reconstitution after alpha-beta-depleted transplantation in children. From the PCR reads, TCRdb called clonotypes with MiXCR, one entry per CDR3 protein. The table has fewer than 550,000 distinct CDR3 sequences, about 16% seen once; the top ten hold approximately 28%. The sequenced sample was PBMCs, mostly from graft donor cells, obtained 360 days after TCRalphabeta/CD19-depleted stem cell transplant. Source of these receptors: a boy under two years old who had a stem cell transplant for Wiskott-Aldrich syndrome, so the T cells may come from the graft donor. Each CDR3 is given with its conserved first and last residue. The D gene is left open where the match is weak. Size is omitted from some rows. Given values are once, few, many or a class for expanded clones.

CDR3: CASSLGDRARETQYF; DNA: TGTGCCAGCAGTTTAGGAGACAGGGCCAGGGAGACCCAGTACTTC; size: .; V: TRBV28; D: TRBD1; J: TRBJ2-5
CDR3: CASSLMLPGELFF; DNA: TGTGCCAGCAGTTTAATGCTCCCCGGGGAGCTGTTTTTT; size: few; V: TRBV27; D: .; J: TRBJ2-2
CDR3: CASSQALTGGQFF; DNA: TGCGCCAGCAGCCAAGCGCTCACCGGGGGGCAGTTCTTC; size: many; V: TRBV4-3; D: .; J: TRBJ2-1
CDR3: CASAQTAETQYF; DNA: TGCGCCAGCGCCCAAACAGCGGAGACCCAGTACTTC; size: .; V: TRBV10-2; D: .; J: TRBJ2-5
CDR3: CSARDGEKLFF; DNA: TGCAGTGCTAGAGACGGTGAAAAACTGTTTTTT; size: few; V: TRBV20-1; D: .; J: TRBJ1-4
CDR3: CASSQDGRRGTGELFF; DNA: TGCGCCAGCAGCCAAGATGGGAGGAGAGGAACCGGGGAGCTGTTTTTT; size: .; V: TRBV4-1; D: .; J: TRBJ2-2
CDR3: CASNEAGAGYNEQFF; DNA: TGTGCCAGCAACGAAGCGGGAGCCGGGTACAATGAGCAGTTCTTC; size: few; V: TRBV12-3/TRBV12-4; D: TRBD2; J: TRBJ2-1
CDR3: CASSLLHSNNEQFF; DNA: TGTGCCAGCAGCTTACTCCACTCCAACAATGAGCAGTTCTTC; size: .; V: TRBV7-9; D: .; J: TRBJ2-1
CDR3: CASSPTGHQETQYF; DNA: TGTGCCAGCTCCCCAACCGGACACCAAGAGACCCAGTACTTC; size: .; V: TRBV18; D: .; J: TRBJ2-5
CDR3: CSARDPGLAGTQYF; DNA: TGCAGTGCTAGAGATCCGGGACTAGCAGGGACCCAGTACTTC; size: few; V: TRBV20-1; D: TRBD2; J: TRBJ2-5
CDR3: CATSRQDRARANQPQHF; DNA: TGTGCCACCAGCAGACAGGACAGAGCAAGAGCCAATCAGCCCCAGCATTTT; size: few; V: TRBV15; D: .; J: TRBJ1-5
CDR3: CASSQNRGQSEKLFF; DNA: TGCGCCAGCAGCCAAAACAGGGGGCAAAGTGAAAAACTGTTTTTT; size: many; V: TRBV4-3; D: TRBD1; J: TRBJ1-4
CDR3: CASSSQGASYEQYF; DNA: TGCGCCAGCAGCTCACAGGGGGCCTCCTACGAGCAGTACTTC; size: many; V: TRBV5-1; D: TRBD1; J: TRBJ2-7
CDR3: CASSEFEGSSYNEQFF; DNA: TGTGCCAGCAGTGAATTCGAGGGGAGCTCCTACAATGAGCAGTTCTTC; size: few; V: TRBV25-1; D: .; J: TRBJ2-1
CDR3: CASNRRRNSYNEQFF; DNA: TGTGCCAGCAATAGGCGGCGGAACTCCTACAATGAGCAGTTCTTC; size: .; V: TRBV12-3/TRBV12-4; D: .; J: TRBJ2-1
CDR3: CASSLHRDHHEQYF; DNA: TGCGCCAGCAGCTTGCACAGGGACCACCACGAGCAGTACTTC; size: .; V: TRBV5-1; D: .; J: TRBJ2-7
CDR3: CATSSKGRSPLYNEQFF; DNA: TGTGCCACCAGCAGTAAAGGAAGGTCTCCTCTATACAATGAGCAGTTCTTC; size: many; V: TRBV15; D: .; J: TRBJ2-1
CDR3: CASSWGQGRVAKNIQYF; DNA: TGCGCCAGCAGCTGGGGACAGGGGCGGGTAGCCAAAAACATTCAGTACTTC; size: .; V: TRBV5-1; D: TRBD1; J: TRBJ2-4
CDR3: CASSLAYRPNEKLFF; DNA: TGCGCCAGCAGCTTGGCCTACAGGCCTAATGAAAAACTGTTTTTT; size: .; V: TRBV5-1; D: .; J: TRBJ1-4
CDR3: CASSLNRGNTQYF; DNA: TGTGCCAGCAGCTTAAACAGGGGAAATACGCAGTATTTT; size: few; V: TRBV5-6; D: TRBD1; J: TRBJ2-3
CDR3: CASSPPRKPDTQYF; DNA: TGTGCCAGCTCACCACCCAGAAAACCAGATACGCAGTATTTT; size: few; V: TRBV18; D: .; J: TRBJ2-3
CDR3: CASSFQNGETQYF; DNA: TGTGCCAGCAGCTTCCAGAATGGGGAGACCCAGTACTTC; size: .; V: TRBV7-2; D: .; J: TRBJ2-5
CDR3: CASGSGGGVGGETQYF; DNA: TGTGCTAGTGGTTCTGGGGGAGGGGTTGGAGGAGAGACCCAGTACTTC; size: few; V: TRBV12-5; D: TRBD2; J: TRBJ2-5
CDR3: CASSLGSGTNYGYTF; DNA: TGTGCCAGCAGCTTAGGGTCAGGAACTAACTATGGCTACACCTTC; size: .; V: TRBV7-8; D: .; J: TRBJ1-2
CDR3: CASSGSSYNSPLHF; DNA: TGTGCCAGCAGCGGCAGCTCCTATAATTCACCCCTCCACTTT; size: .; V: TRBV7-6; D: .; J: TRBJ1-6
CDR3: CASSLWGREETQYF; DNA: TGCGCCAGCAGCTTGTGGGGGCGCGAAGAGACCCAGTACTTC; size: .; V: TRBV5-1; D: .; J: TRBJ2-5
CDR3: CATQETEVETQYF; DNA: TGTGCCACCCAGGAGACAGAGGTGGAGACCCAGTACTTC; size: .; V: TRBV12-3/TRBV12-4; D: .; J: TRBJ2-5